This is a list of T cell receptor beta chains from one sample in a study of beta chain features in type 1 diabetes. This table comes from immunoSEQ multiplex PCR, and its TCRdb copy is limited to in-frame clones, with some not included. The repertoire holds about 150,000 clones, with roughly 10% as singletons. Sequenced material: naive CD4+ T cells from blood. The source of these receptors is a man between 18 and 29 years old in good health. CDR3s include the opening cysteine and the closing phenylalanine or tryptophan. A D gene is named only where the DNA matches it firmly. Size values are once, few and many counts, or a class for expanded clones, and some rows have none.

J	size	V	D	CDR3	DNA
TRBJ2-1	.	TRBV5-1	.	CASSDQEYNEQFF	TGCGCCAGCAGCGACCAGGAATACAATGAGCAGTTCTTC
TRBJ1-3	.	TRBV11-2	.	CASSLGPFGNTIYF	TGTGCCAGCAGCTTAGGGCCATTCGGAAACACCATATATTTT
TRBJ2-1	.	TRBV7-2	TRBD1	CASSFDRVNEQFF	TGTGCCAGCAGCTTCGACAGGGTAAATGAGCAGTTCTTC
TRBJ1-3	.	TRBV28	.	CASRIGAGNTIYF	TGTGCCAGCAGAATAGGGGCTGGAAACACCATATATTTT
TRBJ2-1	many	TRBV5-1	.	CASSFQGNEQFF	TGCGCCAGCAGCTTCCAGGGGAATGAGCAGTTCTTC
TRBJ1-1	.	TRBV11-2	.	CASSWAAGTEAFF	TGTGCCAGCAGCTGGGCAGCAGGCACTGAAGCTTTCTTT
TRBJ2-4	few	TRBV2	.	CASRFREVKNIQYF	TGTGCCAGCAGGTTCAGGGAGGTCAAAAACATTCAGTACTTC
TRBJ2-3	few	TRBV10-3	TRBD2	CAIKAGGGTDTQYF	TGTGCCATCAAGGCGGGGGGCGGCACAGATACGCAGTATTTT
TRBJ2-2	.	TRBV9	TRBD1	CASRTSEVPGQDNTGELFF	TGTGCCAGCAGGACGTCAGAGGTACCGGGACAGGATAACACCGGGGAGCTGTTTTTT
TRBJ2-5	few	TRBV19	TRBD2	CATKRGGGVQETQYF	TGTGCCACAAAACGAGGCGGGGGAGTCCAGGAGACCCAGTACTTC
TRBJ2-5	few	TRBV5-1	TRBD2	CASSLMTSGVETQYF	TGCGCCAGCAGCTTGATGACTAGCGGGGTAGAGACCCAGTACTTC
TRBJ2-3	few	TRBV7-2	TRBD1	CASSLVGQGQDTQYF	TGTGCCAGCAGCTTAGTGGGACAGGGTCAAGATACGCAGTATTTT
TRBJ1-6	.	TRBV28	TRBD1	CASRGSNRGNSPLHF	TGTGCCAGCAGGGGGTCAAACAGGGGTAATTCACCCCTCCACTTT
TRBJ2-3	.	TRBV5-1	.	CASRDSLLDTQYF	TGCGCCAGCAGGGACAGCCTCCTAGATACGCAGTATTTT
TRBJ2-7	few	TRBV2	TRBD1	CASSARTGAYEQYF	TGTGCCAGCAGTGCCCGAACAGGGGCCTACGAGCAGTACTTC
TRBJ1-1	.	TRBV2	TRBD1	CASRGPMTGLGEAFF	TGTGCCAGCAGGGGACCCATGACAGGGTTGGGTGAAGCTTTCTTT
TRBJ1-1	.	TRBV7-2	TRBD1	CASSEQGREDTEAFF	TGTGCCAGCAGCGAACAGGGGCGGGAGGACACTGAAGCTTTCTTT
TRBJ1-6	.	TRBV9	TRBD1	CASSTDRGPSPLHF	TGTGCCAGCAGCACAGACAGGGGGCCTTCACCCCTCCACTTT
TRBJ2-7	few	TRBV18	TRBD1	CASSLGQTEEQYF	TGTGCCAGCTCACTGGGACAGACGGAAGAGCAGTACTTC
TRBJ2-4	few	TRBV19	TRBD2	CASWSGVKNIQYF	TGTGCCAGTTGGAGCGGGGTCAAAAACATTCAGTACTTC
TRBJ2-5	.	TRBV9	TRBD2	CASSARRGLADQETQYF	TGTGCCAGCAGCGCCCGTAGAGGACTAGCGGACCAAGAGACCCAGTACTTC
TRBJ2-3	.	TRBV19	.	CASNSPGDFTGNTQYF	TGTGCCAGTAACTCCCCCGGGGATTTCACGGGGAATACGCAGTATTTT
TRBJ2-7	few	TRBV27	TRBD1	CASSPNPGQGGEQYF	TGTGCCAGCAGTCCCAACCCGGGACAGGGGGGCGAGCAGTACTTC
TRBJ2-1	.	TRBV4-3	TRBD2	CASSQSRAGGRYNEQFF	TGCGCCAGCAGCCAAAGTAGAGCGGGGGGAAGATACAATGAGCAGTTCTTC
TRBJ1-3	.	TRBV18	.	CASSPGERNTIYF	TGTGCCAGCTCACCAGGGGAGAGAAACACCATATATTTT
TRBJ2-2	few	TRBV29-1	.	CSVESGANTGELFF	TGCAGCGTTGAGTCAGGGGCGAACACCGGGGAGCTGTTTTTT
TRBJ2-5	few	TRBV30	.	CAWREDPMGGTQYF	TGTGCCTGGAGAGAGGACCCCATGGGGGGGACCCAGTACTTC
TRBJ2-3	few	TRBV7-9	TRBD1	CASSGGTGPSGTDTQYF	TGTGCCAGCAGCGGAGGGACAGGTCCTAGTGGCACAGATACGCAGTATTTT
TRBJ2-7	.	TRBV6-1	.	CASSEVGGYEQYF	TGTGCCAGCAGTGAAGTCGGCGGCTACGAGCAGTACTTC
TRBJ2-2	few	TRBV9	.	CASSPGLTNTGELFF	TGTGCCAGCAGCCCGGGACTGACGAACACCGGGGAGCTGTTTTTT
TRBJ2-5	.	TRBV9	TRBD2	CASSVGGLASQETQYF	TGTGCCAGCAGCGTAGGAGGACTAGCTTCACAAGAGACCCAGTACTTC
TRBJ2-5	.	TRBV11-2	TRBD1	CASSLYRGQETQYF	TGTGCCAGCAGCTTATACAGGGGCCAAGAGACCCAGTACTTC
TRBJ1-2	few	TRBV30	.	CAWGRGNYGYTF	TGTGCCTGGGGCAGGGGTAACTATGGCTACACCTTC
TRBJ2-2	few	TRBV9	.	CASSVQGSYTGELFF	TGTGCCAGCAGCGTACAGGGAAGCTACACCGGGGAGCTGTTTTTT
TRBJ2-7	few	TRBV5-6	TRBD1	CASSWGQGFHEQYF	TGTGCCAGCAGCTGGGGACAGGGGTTTCACGAGCAGTACTTC
TRBJ2-5	.	TRBV6-5	.	CASSYGGGGETQYF	TGTGCCAGCAGTTACGGTGGGGGCGGAGAGACCCAGTACTTC
TRBJ2-7	.	TRBV29-1	.	CSGGPSGYEQYF	TGCAGCGGAGGGCCTTCGGGCTACGAGCAGTACTTC
TRBJ1-3	.	TRBV6-5	TRBD1	CASSLNRDRAGNTIYF	TGTGCCAGCAGTTTAAACCGGGACAGGGCTGGAAACACCATATATTTT
TRBJ2-3	few	TRBV5-1	TRBD2	CASSSHPRSSGIGTDTQYF	TGCGCCAGCAGCTCCCACCCGCGGTCTAGCGGGATTGGCACAGATACGCAGTATTTT
TRBJ2-7	.	TRBV9	TRBD1	CASSEHGTGAYEQYF	TGTGCCAGCAGCGAGCATGGGACAGGTGCCTACGAGCAGTACTTC
TRBJ2-5	.	TRBV7-2	.	CASSAQGGNRETQYF	TGTGCCAGCAGCGCCCAAGGAGGTAATCGAGAGACCCAGTACTTC
TRBJ1-6	.	TRBV13	TRBD1	CASSFRTGDNSPLHF	TGTGCCAGCAGCTTCCGGACAGGGGATAATTCACCCCTCCACTTT
TRBJ2-3	many	TRBV7-2	.	CASSLGLSTDTQYF	TGTGCCAGCAGCCTCGGACTGTCCACAGATACGCAGTATTTT
TRBJ2-7	.	TRBV6-4	.	CASSPIAGSYEQYF	TGTGCCAGCAGTCCGATTGCGGGTTCCTACGAGCAGTACTTC
TRBJ1-5	few	TRBV6-7	.	CASSFLRGINEPQHF	TGTGCCAGCAGTTTTCTCAGGGGCATCAATGAGCCCCAGCATTTT
TRBJ1-2	few	TRBV30	TRBD1	CAWSVLRAGGHYGYTF	TGTGCCTGGAGTGTACTTAGGGCAGGGGGCCACTATGGCTACACCTTC
TRBJ2-7	few	TRBV29-1	TRBD1	CSVALLVGGQVPPYEQYF	TGCAGCGTAGCCTTATTGGTCGGTGGACAGGTACCTCCCTACGAGCAGTACTTC
TRBJ2-7	.	TRBV7-9	.	CASSFHLGVTSYEQYF	TGTGCCAGCAGCTTCCACTTAGGGGTTACCTCCTACGAGCAGTACTTC
TRBJ1-2	.	TRBV9	TRBD1	CASRPEPTGSNYGYTF	TGTGCCAGCAGACCCGAACCGACAGGGAGTAACTATGGCTACACCTTC
TRBJ2-3	.	TRBV19	.	CASSRAGSTDTQYF	TGTGCCAGTAGTCGGGCAGGGAGCACAGATACGCAGTATTTT
TRBJ1-6	many	TRBV7-2	.	CASSLDGGSPLHF	TGTGCCAGCAGCTTAGATGGAGGCTCACCCCTCCACTTT
TRBJ2-7	.	TRBV11-2	.	CASSLGQLYEQYF	TGTGCCAGCAGCTTAGGACAGCTCTACGAGCAGTACTTC
TRBJ2-1	few	TRBV15	.	CATSRGRGSAYNEQFF	TGTGCCACCAGCAGAGGCCGGGGGTCAGCCTACAATGAGCAGTTCTTC
TRBJ2-3	few	TRBV7-2	TRBD2	CASSWAPAGGRDTQYF	TGTGCCAGCAGCTGGGCCCCAGCGGGGGGGCGAGATACGCAGTATTTT
TRBJ2-3	.	TRBV7-8	TRBD1	CASSTRTGATKTDTQYF	TGTGCCAGCAGCACGAGGACAGGGGCGACCAAAACAGATACGCAGTATTTT